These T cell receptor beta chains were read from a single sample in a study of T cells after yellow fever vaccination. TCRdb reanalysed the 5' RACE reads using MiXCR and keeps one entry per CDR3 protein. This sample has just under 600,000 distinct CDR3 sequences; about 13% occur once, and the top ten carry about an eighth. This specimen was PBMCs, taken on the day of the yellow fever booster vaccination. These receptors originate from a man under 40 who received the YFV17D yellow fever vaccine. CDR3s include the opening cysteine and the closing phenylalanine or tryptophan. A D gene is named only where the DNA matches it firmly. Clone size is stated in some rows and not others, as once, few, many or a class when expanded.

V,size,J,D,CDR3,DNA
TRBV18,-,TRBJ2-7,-,CASSPKSGGTYEQYF,TGTGCCAGCTCACCTAAAAGCGGAGGGACCTACGAGCAGTACTTC
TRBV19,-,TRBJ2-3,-,CASSTRGSASTDTQYF,TGTGCCAGTAGTACCCGGGGTAGCGCAAGCACAGATACGCAGTATTTT
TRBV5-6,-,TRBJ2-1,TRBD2,CASNQLAGVFEQFF,TGTGCCAGCAACCAACTAGCGGGAGTCTTTGAGCAGTTCTTC
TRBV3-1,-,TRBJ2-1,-,CASSQVSGASEQFF,TGTGCCAGCAGCCAAGTTTCCGGGGCGAGTGAGCAGTTCTTC
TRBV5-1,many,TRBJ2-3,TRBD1,CASSLGTVTDTQYF,TGCGCCAGCAGCCTAGGGACAGTCACAGATACGCAGTATTTT
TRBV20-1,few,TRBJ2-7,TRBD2,CSAYGLAGRQYF,TGCAGTGCTTACGGACTAGCGGGACGGCAGTACTTC
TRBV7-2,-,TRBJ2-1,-,CASTQGTSSSGEQFF,TGTGCCAGCACCCAAGGGACAAGTTCCTCCGGTGAGCAGTTCTTC
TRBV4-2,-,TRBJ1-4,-,CASSQEGNEKLFF,TGTGCCAGCAGCCAAGAAGGGAATGAAAAACTGTTTTTT
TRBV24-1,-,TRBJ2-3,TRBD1,CATSDGQGVADTQYF,TGTGCCACCAGTGATGGCCAGGGGGTTGCAGATACGCAGTATTTT
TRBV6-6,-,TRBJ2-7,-,CASTRSGDEQYF,TGTGCCAGCACCCGTTCGGGTGACGAGCAGTACTTC
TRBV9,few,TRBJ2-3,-,CASSPNLDPDTQYF,TGTGCCAGCAGCCCTAATTTGGATCCAGATACGCAGTATTTT
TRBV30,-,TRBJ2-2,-,CAWSVGDTGELFF,TGTGCCTGGAGTGTGGGGGACACCGGGGAGCTGTTTTTT
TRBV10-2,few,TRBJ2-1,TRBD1,CASSSRGRVGYNEQFF,TGCGCCAGCAGCTCCAGGGGGCGGGTGGGGTACAATGAGCAGTTCTTC
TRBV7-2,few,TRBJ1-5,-,CASSLGGFDQPQHF,TGTGCCAGCAGCTTAGGGGGGTTCGATCAGCCCCAGCATTTT
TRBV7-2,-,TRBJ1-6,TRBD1,CASSFQGASNSPLHF,TGTGCCAGCAGCTTCCAGGGGGCGAGTAATTCACCCCTCCACTTT
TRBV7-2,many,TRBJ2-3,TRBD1,CASSPRQGADTQYF,TGTGCCAGCAGCCCGCGACAGGGGGCAGATACGCAGTATTTT
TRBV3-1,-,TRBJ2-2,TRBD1,CASSPVPGQGTTNTGELFF,TGTGCCAGCAGCCCCGTCCCGGGACAGGGGACCACGAACACCGGGGAGCTGTTTTTT
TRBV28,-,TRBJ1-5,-,CASSLVGEPQHF,TGTGCCAGCAGCTTAGTCGGGGAGCCCCAGCATTTT
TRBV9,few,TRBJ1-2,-,CASSVGTENYGYTF,TGTGCCAGCAGCGTAGGGACAGAAAACTATGGCTACACCTTC
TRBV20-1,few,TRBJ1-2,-,CSARAAGNYGYTF,TGCAGTGCTAGAGCCGCGGGGAACTATGGCTACACCTTC
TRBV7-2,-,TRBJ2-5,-,CASRKRGYSETQYF,TGTGCCAGCAGGAAGAGGGGGTATTCAGAGACCCAGTACTTC
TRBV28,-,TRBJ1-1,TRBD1,CASSHPDRGTEAFF,TGTGCCAGCAGCCACCCTGACAGGGGCACTGAAGCTTTCTTT
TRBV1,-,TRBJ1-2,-,CTSRRCGQGDGDYGYTF,TGCACCAGCAGGCGTTGCGGACAGGGAGACGGGGACTATGGCTACACCTTC
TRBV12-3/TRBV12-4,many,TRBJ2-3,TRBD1,CASSSTGGDTQYF,TGTGCCAGCAGTTCGACAGGGGGGGATACGCAGTATTTT
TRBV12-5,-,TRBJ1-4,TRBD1,CASGTDRGPEGEKLFF,TGTGCTAGTGGTACGGACAGGGGGCCCGAAGGTGAAAAACTGTTTTTT
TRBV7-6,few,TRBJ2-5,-,CASSLAGAGTFQETQYF,TGTGCCAGCAGCTTAGCTGGGGCCGGGACTTTCCAAGAGACCCAGTACTTC
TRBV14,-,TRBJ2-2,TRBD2,CASSRPGLASNTGELFF,TGTGCCAGCAGCCGGCCGGGACTAGCGAGCAACACCGGGGAGCTGTTTTTT